The entry that follows covers one T cell receptor beta chain sequence. This CDR3 has 13 residues. The germline V gene encodes CDR1 SNHLY and CDR2 FYNNEI. The V gene lost 4 bases and the J gene lost 6 bases, with 10 bases spanning the gap. Repertoires were generated with immunoSEQ multiplex PCR, while TCRdb's copy carries only in-frame clones and drops some. Seen here are 85,000 to 90,000 clones, 80% to 90% observed once, and the top ten hold 0.85% to 1%. This specimen belongs to a study of PD-L1 blockade in urothelial cancer. Study as a whole: Across blood samples, T cells had a median count of approximately 130,000.

Time point indicated: pretreatment peripheral blood. This TCR was sampled from a woman at least 80 years old with urothelial cancer. The input for sequencing was PBMCs, taken around atezolizumab (anti-PD-L1) treatment. This chain uses TRBV2 with TRBJ1-3; no reliable D call. CDR3 loop: CASSAEVENTIYF. The CDR3 DNA sequence: TGTGCCAGCAGTGCCGAGGTCGAAAACACCATATATTTT.